This is a list of T cell receptor beta chains from one sample in a study of cytomegalovirus exposure and HLA in healthy donors. TCRdb's copy holds only in-frame clones and misses some; the assay was immunoSEQ multiplex PCR. The repertoire has about 120,000 clones, 70% of them found once; the top ten carry approximately 9.4%. The sequencing input was PBMCs. These receptors were taken from a man aged 25-45 years in good health and CMV-seropositive. The CDR3 runs from the conserved cysteine through the conserved F or W. Fields, in order: CDR3 DNA, CDR3 protein, V gene, D gene, clone size, J gene. D genes are given only for firm matches. Not all rows give a size; the values are once, few, many and, for expanded clones, a class.

CDR3nt: TGTGCCACCCAACGGGGGGGAACCCAGTACTTC; CDR3aa: CATQRGGTQYF; v_gene: TRBV11-3; d_gene: TRBD2; abundance: NA; j_gene: TRBJ2-5
CDR3nt: TGTGCCACCCTCGAGTCCTCCAATCAGCCCCAGCATTTT; CDR3aa: CATLESSNQPQHF; v_gene: TRBV21-1; d_gene: NA; abundance: NA; j_gene: TRBJ1-5
CDR3nt: TGTGCCAGCAGTTTACATTTTAATTCACCCCTCCACTTT; CDR3aa: CASSLHFNSPLHF; v_gene: TRBV27; d_gene: NA; abundance: NA; j_gene: TRBJ1-6
CDR3nt: TGTGCCAGCAGCGTAGCCCTAGCGGGGGGGCCAGGACAAGAGACCCAGTACTTC; CDR3aa: CASSVALAGGPGQETQYF; v_gene: TRBV9; d_gene: TRBD2; abundance: NA; j_gene: TRBJ2-5
CDR3nt: TGTGCCAGCAGCTCTACCACCAGGGGGGTGACTGAAGCTTTCTTT; CDR3aa: CASSSTTRGVTEAFF; v_gene: TRBV7-9; d_gene: TRBD1; abundance: NA; j_gene: TRBJ1-1
CDR3nt: TGTGCCAGCAGTGAGGTGCGGGGGGGAAGGGATGAGCAGTTCTTC; CDR3aa: CASSEVRGGRDEQFF; v_gene: TRBV25-1; d_gene: TRBD2; abundance: few; j_gene: TRBJ2-1
CDR3nt: TGTGCCAGCAGTGATTACGACAGCCTGATGAACACTGAAGCTTTCTTT; CDR3aa: CASSDYDSLMNTEAFF; v_gene: TRBV25-1; d_gene: NA; abundance: NA; j_gene: TRBJ1-1
CDR3nt: TGTGCCAGCAGCTCCAGGCGGGTAACCGCTGAGCAGTTCTTC; CDR3aa: CASSSRRVTAEQFF; v_gene: TRBV11-3; d_gene: NA; abundance: NA; j_gene: TRBJ2-1
CDR3nt: TGTGCCAGCAGCAACGGAAGACACAGGAGGGAGGGAGGCGCGAATAACTATGGCTACACCTTC; CDR3aa: CASSNGRHRREGGANNYGYTF; v_gene: TRBV21-1; d_gene: NA; abundance: NA; j_gene: TRBJ1-2
CDR3nt: TGTGCCAGCCAGGGTCTAGGGTTGTCTCAGCCCCAGCATTTT; CDR3aa: CASQGLGLSQPQHF; v_gene: TRBV6-6; d_gene: NA; abundance: NA; j_gene: TRBJ1-5
CDR3nt: TGCGCCAGCAGCCAAGATTACACAGCTAACTATGGCTACACCTTC; CDR3aa: CASSQDYTANYGYTF; v_gene: TRBV4-3; d_gene: NA; abundance: NA; j_gene: TRBJ1-2
CDR3nt: TGTGCCAGCAGCCCGGGACACGCTAATGAAAAACTGTTTTTT; CDR3aa: CASSPGHANEKLFF; v_gene: TRBV7-9; d_gene: NA; abundance: few; j_gene: TRBJ1-4
CDR3nt: TGTGCCAGCTCACCAGGGAAACAGGTCCTGAACTACACCTTC; CDR3aa: CASSPGKQVLNYTF; v_gene: TRBV18; d_gene: NA; abundance: few; j_gene: TRBJ1-2
CDR3nt: TGTGCCAGCAGTCTACTGGGGGACACAGGGCGCAGCAATCAGCCCCAGCATTTT; CDR3aa: CASSLLGDTGRSNQPQHF; v_gene: TRBV28; d_gene: NA; abundance: NA; j_gene: TRBJ1-5
CDR3nt: TGTGCCAGCAGCCCCAAGAAGGCGGGTACGCAGTATTTT; CDR3aa: CASSPKKAGTQYF; v_gene: TRBV7-2; d_gene: NA; abundance: NA; j_gene: TRBJ2-3
CDR3nt: TGTGCCAGCAGCTTAGGACTCAGGGTCGTTGATGGAAACACCATATATTTT; CDR3aa: CASSLGLRVVDGNTIYF; v_gene: TRBV7-6; d_gene: NA; abundance: NA; j_gene: TRBJ1-3
CDR3nt: TGTGCCAGCAGCGACGGGGAGGAGGGACTCTATGGCTACACCTTC; CDR3aa: CASSDGEEGLYGYTF; v_gene: TRBV9; d_gene: NA; abundance: NA; j_gene: TRBJ1-2
CDR3nt: TGCAGCGGGGTGACGATGGGGGGGGCGCAAACTGAAGCTTTCTTT; CDR3aa: CSGVTMGGAQTEAFF; v_gene: TRBV29-1; d_gene: NA; abundance: few; j_gene: TRBJ1-1
CDR3nt: TGTGCCTGGCGCCCCCCGCAGAAAACTAACTATGGCTACACCTTC; CDR3aa: CAWRPPQKTNYGYTF; v_gene: TRBV30; d_gene: NA; abundance: NA; j_gene: TRBJ1-2
CDR3nt: TGTGCCAGCAGTGAAGGGGGAAACTATGACTACACCTTC; CDR3aa: CASSEGGNYDYTF; v_gene: TRBV28; d_gene: NA; abundance: NA; j_gene: TRBJ1-2
CDR3nt: TGTGCCAGCAGGAAGGCCTGGGGAGAGAATGAGCAGTTCTTC; CDR3aa: CASRKAWGENEQFF; v_gene: TRBV11-3; d_gene: NA; abundance: few; j_gene: TRBJ2-1
CDR3nt: TGCGCCAGCAGCCAAGACCAGTGGGGGGTCAGTTCCTACGAGCAGTACTTC; CDR3aa: CASSQDQWGVSSYEQYF; v_gene: TRBV4-1; d_gene: NA; abundance: NA; j_gene: TRBJ2-7
CDR3nt: TGTGCCAGTAGACAGGGGGCCACCAACACTGAAGCTTTCTTT; CDR3aa: CASRQGATNTEAFF; v_gene: TRBV19; d_gene: TRBD1; abundance: NA; j_gene: TRBJ1-1
CDR3nt: TGTGCCAGCAGCCCAAACCCGGGACAGGGTGGAAACATTCAGTACTTC; CDR3aa: CASSPNPGQGGNIQYF; v_gene: TRBV7-9; d_gene: TRBD1; abundance: few; j_gene: TRBJ2-4
CDR3nt: TGTGCCAGCAACACAGGGTACAGCGAGCAGTACTTC; CDR3aa: CASNTGYSEQYF; v_gene: TRBV7-2; d_gene: NA; abundance: NA; j_gene: TRBJ2-7
CDR3nt: TGTGCCTGGAGTCAAGCGGGGGGGCGAGATACGCAGTATTTT; CDR3aa: CAWSQAGGRDTQYF; v_gene: TRBV30; d_gene: TRBD2; abundance: NA; j_gene: TRBJ2-3
CDR3nt: TGCGCCAGCAGCACCGGACAGGGGGCAATTATGGACTATGGCTACACCTTC; CDR3aa: CASSTGQGAIMDYGYTF; v_gene: TRBV5-1; d_gene: TRBD1; abundance: NA; j_gene: TRBJ1-2
CDR3nt: TGTGCCAGCAGCCTATTAAACTCCTACAATGAGCAGTTCTTC; CDR3aa: CASSLLNSYNEQFF; v_gene: TRBV27; d_gene: NA; abundance: NA; j_gene: TRBJ2-1
CDR3nt: TGTGCCAGCAGCTTAGATCCTATAGGGACAGGGAGAGGGGAGACCCAGTACTTC; CDR3aa: CASSLDPIGTGRGETQYF; v_gene: TRBV11-2; d_gene: TRBD1; abundance: once; j_gene: TRBJ2-5
CDR3nt: TGTGCCAGCCCTATCGGGACAGGGAGGAGTGGCTACACCTTC; CDR3aa: CASPIGTGRSGYTF; v_gene: TRBV2; d_gene: TRBD1; abundance: NA; j_gene: TRBJ1-2
CDR3nt: TGTGCCAGCAGCTTAGATTTTTGGGGACAGAGTTCGTCCTACGAGCAGTACTTC; CDR3aa: CASSLDFWGQSSSYEQYF; v_gene: TRBV11-2; d_gene: TRBD1; abundance: NA; j_gene: TRBJ2-7
CDR3nt: TGTGCCAGCAGCTGGACGGGGGGGGGAACTAATGAAAAACTGTTTTTT; CDR3aa: CASSWTGGGTNEKLFF; v_gene: TRBV5-4; d_gene: NA; abundance: NA; j_gene: TRBJ1-4
CDR3nt: TGTGCCAGCAGCTTTCAGGGAAGGAATCAGCCCCAGCATTTT; CDR3aa: CASSFQGRNQPQHF; v_gene: TRBV5-4; d_gene: NA; abundance: NA; j_gene: TRBJ1-5
CDR3nt: TGTGCCAGCAGCTTGGCGCAGGCAGGGAACTATGGCTACACCTTC; CDR3aa: CASSLAQAGNYGYTF; v_gene: TRBV5-4; d_gene: NA; abundance: NA; j_gene: TRBJ1-2
CDR3nt: TGTGCCAGTAGTACGGGCCCCCGCGGGACAGATACGCAGTATTTT; CDR3aa: CASSTGPRGTDTQYF; v_gene: TRBV19; d_gene: NA; abundance: once; j_gene: TRBJ2-3
CDR3nt: TGTGCCAGTAGGGGGCGTGGGAACACTGAAGCTTTCTTT; CDR3aa: CASRGRGNTEAFF; v_gene: TRBV19; d_gene: NA; abundance: NA; j_gene: TRBJ1-1
CDR3nt: TGTGCCATTCACCCCCAACTAGCGGGAGGGGCGATAGGCAATGAGCAGTTCTTC; CDR3aa: CAIHPQLAGGAIGNEQFF; v_gene: TRBV10-3; d_gene: TRBD2; abundance: once; j_gene: TRBJ2-1
CDR3nt: TGTGCCAGCAGCCCCGGACAGGGGTTCAATGAGCAGTTCTTC; CDR3aa: CASSPGQGFNEQFF; v_gene: TRBV5-8; d_gene: TRBD1; abundance: NA; j_gene: TRBJ2-1
CDR3nt: TGTGCCAGCAGTACCTCAGTCTCAGGTATTGGTGGCTACACCTTC; CDR3aa: CASSTSVSGIGGYTF; v_gene: TRBV6-1; d_gene: NA; abundance: NA; j_gene: TRBJ1-2
CDR3nt: TGTGCCAGCAGCGTAGGGCTAGAGGACACCGGGGAGCTGTTTTTT; CDR3aa: CASSVGLEDTGELFF; v_gene: TRBV9; d_gene: NA; abundance: NA; j_gene: TRBJ2-2
CDR3nt: TGTGCCAGCAGCTTGGTACAGGAGGGACCCAATGAGCAGTTCTTC; CDR3aa: CASSLVQEGPNEQFF; v_gene: TRBV7-9; d_gene: NA; abundance: once; j_gene: TRBJ2-1
CDR3nt: TGTGCCAGCAGCTTAGAGCCCTCCGGCTACGAGCAGTACTTC; CDR3aa: CASSLEPSGYEQYF; v_gene: TRBV11-2; d_gene: NA; abundance: NA; j_gene: TRBJ2-7
CDR3nt: TGCGCCAGCAGCCAAGATTGGTTTCCTCAGGGGCGCTTGGGCAATCAGCCCCAGCATTTT; CDR3aa: CASSQDWFPQGRLGNQPQHF; v_gene: TRBV4-3; d_gene: NA; abundance: NA; j_gene: TRBJ1-5
CDR3nt: TGTGCCAGCAGTGCGACGGCAGGGAGGTATGATGAGCAGTTCTTC; CDR3aa: CASSATAGRYDEQFF; v_gene: TRBV2; d_gene: NA; abundance: few; j_gene: TRBJ2-1
CDR3nt: TGTGCCAAATCCGGGACAGCGCGTCAAACAAAAAATCGTCCGTATTTT; CDR3aa: CAKSGTARQTKNRPYF; v_gene: TRBV10-3; d_gene: TRBD1; abundance: NA; j_gene: TRBJ2-3
CDR3nt: TGCGCCAGCAGCTCCCGACAGAATTCTGGAAACACCATATATTTT; CDR3aa: CASSSRQNSGNTIYF; v_gene: TRBV5-1; d_gene: NA; abundance: NA; j_gene: TRBJ1-3
CDR3nt: TGTGCCAGCAGCTCCGCAACTCAGGGATGGGGTACCGGGGAGCTGTTTTTT; CDR3aa: CASSSATQGWGTGELFF; v_gene: TRBV5-6; d_gene: NA; abundance: few; j_gene: TRBJ2-2
CDR3nt: TGTGCCAGCAGTCCCCTAGCGGGAGTCTACAATGAGCAGTTCTTC; CDR3aa: CASSPLAGVYNEQFF; v_gene: TRBV2; d_gene: TRBD2; abundance: NA; j_gene: TRBJ2-1
CDR3nt: TGTGCCAGCAAAACCGGGACATCTGTGGCTTTCTTT; CDR3aa: CASKTGTSVAFF; v_gene: TRBV28; d_gene: NA; abundance: NA; j_gene: TRBJ1-1
CDR3nt: TGTGCCAGCAGTTACGGCGGGGTATATAGCACAGATACGCAGTATTTT; CDR3aa: CASSYGGVYSTDTQYF; v_gene: TRBV6-5; d_gene: NA; abundance: NA; j_gene: TRBJ2-3
CDR3nt: TGTGCCAGCAGCCTCACCCCGGGACATGGTGAAAAACTGTTTTTT; CDR3aa: CASSLTPGHGEKLFF; v_gene: TRBV5-5; d_gene: NA; abundance: few; j_gene: TRBJ1-4
CDR3nt: TGTGCCAGCAGCTCTTTCGACAGGGTCACTGAAGCTTTCTTT; CDR3aa: CASSSFDRVTEAFF; v_gene: TRBV5-4; d_gene: TRBD1; abundance: NA; j_gene: TRBJ1-1